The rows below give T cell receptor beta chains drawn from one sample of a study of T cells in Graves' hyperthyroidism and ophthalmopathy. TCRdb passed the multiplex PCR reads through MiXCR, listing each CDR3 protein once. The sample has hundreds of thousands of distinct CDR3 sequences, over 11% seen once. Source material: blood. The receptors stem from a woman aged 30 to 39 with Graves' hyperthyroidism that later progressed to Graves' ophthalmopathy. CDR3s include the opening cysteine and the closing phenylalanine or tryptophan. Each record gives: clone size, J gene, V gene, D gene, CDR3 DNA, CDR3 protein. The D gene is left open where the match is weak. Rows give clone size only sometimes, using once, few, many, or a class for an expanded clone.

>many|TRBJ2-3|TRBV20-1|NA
TGCAGTGCTAGACGCGAGGGGCATAGCACAGATACGCAGTATTTT
CSARREGHSTDTQYF
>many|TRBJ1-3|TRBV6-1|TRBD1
TGTGCCAGTGGACAGGTTACCTCTGGAAACACCATATATTTT
CASGQVTSGNTIYF
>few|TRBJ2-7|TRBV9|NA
TGTGCCAGCAGCGACGAGGACTCCTACGAGCAGTACTTC
CASSDEDSYEQYF
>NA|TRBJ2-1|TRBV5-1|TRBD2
TGCGCCAGCAGCCCAATGACTAGCCGGGGATGGAATGAGCAGTTCTTC
CASSPMTSRGWNEQFF
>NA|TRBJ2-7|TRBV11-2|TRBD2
TGTGCCAGCACCCCACTAGCGGGAGTTCCCGAGCAGTACTTC
CASTPLAGVPEQYF
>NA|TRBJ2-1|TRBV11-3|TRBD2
TGTGCCAGCAGCTTTACTAGCGGGCGGTACAATGAGCAGTTCTTC
CASSFTSGRYNEQFF
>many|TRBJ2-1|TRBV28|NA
TGTGCCAGCAGTTCTCCGGGACCGTCCTACAATGAGCAGTTCTTC
CASSSPGPSYNEQFF
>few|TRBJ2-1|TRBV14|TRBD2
TGTGCCAGCAGCCAAGATCGTTTCAGGATGACTAGCGGGAGAAACAATGAGCAGTTCTTC
CASSQDRFRMTSGRNNEQFF
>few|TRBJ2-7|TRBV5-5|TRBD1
TGTGCCAGCAGCCCGTGGACAGGGAGAAACGAGCAGTACTTC
CASSPWTGRNEQYF
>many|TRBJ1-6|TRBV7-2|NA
TGTGCCAGCAGCTCAAGCAGACAGGCCAAAAATTCACCCCTCCACTTT
CASSSSRQAKNSPLHF
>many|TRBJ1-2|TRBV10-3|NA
TGTGCCATCAGTGAGTCGATCGACTATGGCTACACCTTC
CAISESIDYGYTF
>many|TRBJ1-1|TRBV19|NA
TGTGCCAGTAGTATAAGTCTTATTACGCTGAACACTGAAGCTTTCTTT
CASSISLITLNTEAFF
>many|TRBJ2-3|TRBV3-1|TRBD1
TGTGCCAGCAGCCAAGGGGGACAGGCGTCTTTAGATACGCAGTATTTT
CASSQGGQASLDTQYF
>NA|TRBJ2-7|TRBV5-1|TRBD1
TGCGCCAGCAGCAGGACGACAGGGGGCCTGTCCAAATCCTACGAGCAGTACTTC
CASSRTTGGLSKSYEQYF
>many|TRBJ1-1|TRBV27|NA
TGTGCCAGCAGTCTATCGGGGGGTCCGGACACTGAAGCTTTCTTT
CASSLSGGPDTEAFF
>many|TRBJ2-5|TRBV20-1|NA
TGCAGTGCTAACCAACAGGTTGGAGAGACCCAGTACTTC
CSANQQVGETQYF
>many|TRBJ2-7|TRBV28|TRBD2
TGTGCCAGCAGGGCTGAAGGACTAGCGGGCACAACCTACGAGCAGTACTTC
CASRAEGLAGTTYEQYF
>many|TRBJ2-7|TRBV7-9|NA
TGTGCCAGCAGCTTTGAGGACGAGCAGTACTTC
CASSFEDEQYF
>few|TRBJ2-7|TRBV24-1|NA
TGTGCCACCAGTGATAGGGGGAGTTCCTCTTACTACGAGCAGTACTTC
CATSDRGSSSYYEQYF
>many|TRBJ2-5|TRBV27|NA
TGTGCCAGCAGTTTAAGTCCAGCCCAAGAGACCCAGTACTTC
CASSLSPAQETQYF
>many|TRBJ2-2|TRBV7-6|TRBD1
TGTGCCAGCAGCCGCGGACAGGTGGGGACCGGGGAGCTGTTTTTT
CASSRGQVGTGELFF
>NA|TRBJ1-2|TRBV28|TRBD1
TGTGCCAGCAGCACAGGGGATGGTGGCTACACCTTC
CASSTGDGGYTF
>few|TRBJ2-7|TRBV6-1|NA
TGTGCCAGCAGTGATCGGGGGCGAAGGGCCGAGCAGTACTTC
CASSDRGRRAEQYF
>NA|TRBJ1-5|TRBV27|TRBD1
TGTGCCAGCAGTGGGGACAGCCATAGCAATCAGCCCCAGCATTTT
CASSGDSHSNQPQHF
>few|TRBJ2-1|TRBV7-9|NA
TGTGCCAGCAGCGGGACTGTCCGAAGGAGGGGAACCTACAATGAGCAGTTCTTC
CASSGTVRRRGTYNEQFF
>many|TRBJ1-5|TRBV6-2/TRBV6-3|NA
TGTGCCAGCAGTTGGATCCGGGGTAGGGGCAATCAGCCCCAGCATTTT
CASSWIRGRGNQPQHF
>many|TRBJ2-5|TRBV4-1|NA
TGCGCCAGCAGCCAGACCCCCGGGGCCCAAGAGACCCAGTACTTC
CASSQTPGAQETQYF
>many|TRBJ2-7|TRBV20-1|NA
TGCGGGAGCCCCGGGACAACCTACGAGCAGTACTTC
CGSPGTTYEQYF
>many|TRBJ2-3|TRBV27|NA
TGTGCCAGCTCCCAATATATGACCAACACAGATACGCAGTATTTT
CASSQYMTNTDTQYF
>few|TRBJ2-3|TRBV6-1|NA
TGTGCCTCGGGGGAGGAGACTAGCACAGATACGCAGTATTTT
CASGEETSTDTQYF
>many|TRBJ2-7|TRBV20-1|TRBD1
TGCAGTGCTAGGCAGGACAGGGGCTCCTACGAGCAGTACTTC
CSARQDRGSYEQYF
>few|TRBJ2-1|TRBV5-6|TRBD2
TGTGCCAGCAGCCCGCCGTTCGCGGGAGGGAACAATGAGCAGTTCTTC
CASSPPFAGGNNEQFF
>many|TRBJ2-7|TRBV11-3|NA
TGTGCCAGCAGCTTAGAGCCGGGAAATTCCTACGAGCAGTACTTC
CASSLEPGNSYEQYF
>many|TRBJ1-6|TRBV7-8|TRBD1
TGTGCCAGCAGCTTCTTTCGGACAGGGGATTCACCCCTCCACTTT
CASSFFRTGDSPLHF
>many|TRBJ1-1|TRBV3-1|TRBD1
TGTGCCAGCAGCCAACCCGAAACAGGGGATGAAGCTTTCTTT
CASSQPETGDEAFF
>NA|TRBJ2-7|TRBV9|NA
TGTGCCAGCAGCGCCGCCACGGGGCCCTACGAGCAGTACTTC
CASSAATGPYEQYF
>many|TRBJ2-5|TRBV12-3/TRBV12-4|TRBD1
TGTGCCAGCAGTCACGAACAAGGGGGCGAGGGGACCCAGTACTTC
CASSHEQGGEGTQYF
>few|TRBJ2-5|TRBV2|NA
TGTGCCAGCAGTGCTTATCTAGCGTCGGAAGAGACCCAGTACTTC
CASSAYLASEETQYF
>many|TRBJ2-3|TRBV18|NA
TGTGCCAGCTCACCGGCCATAGGTCGAGAAGATACGCAGTATTTT
CASSPAIGREDTQYF
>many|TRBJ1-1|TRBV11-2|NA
TGTGCCAGCAGCTTCCCGCAGGCTAACACTGAAGCTTTCTTT
CASSFPQANTEAFF
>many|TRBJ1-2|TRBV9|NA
TGTGCCAGCAGCGTATATGTGGGGCCCCTCTATGGCTACACCTTC
CASSVYVGPLYGYTF
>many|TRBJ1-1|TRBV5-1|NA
TGCGCCAGCAGCTCCGACAGCCCTCTGGGTGAAGCTTTCTTT
CASSSDSPLGEAFF
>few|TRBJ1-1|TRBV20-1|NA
TGCAGTGCTAGCGGTGCCCTGGGAACTGAAGCTTTCTTT
CSASGALGTEAFF
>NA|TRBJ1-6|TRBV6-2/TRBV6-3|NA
TGTGCCAGCAGCTCAACAGGATCCTCCTCCTATAATTCACCCCTCCACTTT
CASSSTGSSSYNSPLHF
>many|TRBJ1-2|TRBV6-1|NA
TGTGCCAGCAGTGATTGGCAGGGGTATGGCTACACCTTC
CASSDWQGYGYTF
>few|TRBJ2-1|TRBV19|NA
TGTGCCAGTAGTATAAGGTGGGGGCGGAATGAGCAGTTCTTC
CASSIRWGRNEQFF
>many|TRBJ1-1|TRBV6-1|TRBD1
TGTGCCAGCAGTCACTCTATGACAGGGGTAAATACTGAAGCTTTCTTT
CASSHSMTGVNTEAFF
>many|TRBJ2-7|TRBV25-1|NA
TGTGCCAGCAGTGAGGGTAGGCCTACCTACGAGCAGTACTTC
CASSEGRPTYEQYF
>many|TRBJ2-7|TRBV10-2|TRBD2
TGCGCCAGCCGGACATTAGAGGGACTAGCGGGAGGGAACGAGCAGTACTTC
CASRTLEGLAGGNEQYF
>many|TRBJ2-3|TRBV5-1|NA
TGCGCCAGCAGCTTGGAAGGCCGGGTCACAGATACGCAGTATTTT
CASSLEGRVTDTQYF
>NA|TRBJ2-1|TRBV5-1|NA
TGCGCCAGCAGCTTGTACCGGGACTCCAACAATGAGCAGTTCTTC
CASSLYRDSNNEQFF
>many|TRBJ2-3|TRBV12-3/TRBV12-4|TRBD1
TGTGCCAGCAGTTTGGGCAGGGGGCTTGATACGCAGTATTTT
CASSLGRGLDTQYF
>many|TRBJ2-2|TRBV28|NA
TGTGCCAGCGCTACGAGGGGCACCGGGGAGCTGTTTTTT
CASATRGTGELFF